Listed below are T cell receptor beta chains from one sample, sequenced in a study of regulatory T cells in long-lasting Graves disease. TCRdb reprocessed the multiplex PCR reads with MiXCR, giving one entry per CDR3 protein. The table lists around 450,000 distinct CDR3 sequences, 14% to 15% of them singletons. This sample also belongs to another study, concerning T cells in Graves' hyperthyroidism and ophthalmopathy.

The source was peripheral blood mononuclear cells (PBMCs), collected at new diagnosis, from a patient treated with antithyroid drugs. The receptors come from a woman aged 35 to 49 with Graves disease. Both conserved end residues are part of each CDR3. A D gene is named only where the DNA matches it firmly. Expanded clones get a size class; other rows say once, few or many, or leave the size out.

J gene: TRBJ1-6; D gene: -; V gene: TRBV27; clone size: many; CDR3 protein: CASRGGAYNSPLHF; CDR3 DNA: TGTGCCAGCAGGGGAGGGGCCTATAATTCACCCCTCCACTTT
J gene: TRBJ1-4; D gene: -; V gene: TRBV12-3/TRBV12-4; clone size: -; CDR3 protein: CASSHDRANEKLFF; CDR3 DNA: TGTGCCAGCAGCCACGACAGAGCTAATGAAAAACTGTTTTTT
J gene: TRBJ2-7; D gene: TRBD2; V gene: TRBV28; clone size: many; CDR3 protein: CASSFETSGSSYEQYF; CDR3 DNA: TGTGCCAGCAGTTTTGAGACTAGCGGGAGCTCCTACGAGCAGTACTTC
J gene: TRBJ2-1; D gene: -; V gene: TRBV11-1; clone size: many; CDR3 protein: CASSLAVGGYNEQFF; CDR3 DNA: TGTGCCAGCAGCTTAGCGGTAGGGGGCTACAATGAGCAGTTCTTC
J gene: TRBJ2-7; D gene: TRBD2; V gene: TRBV28; clone size: many; CDR3 protein: CASISTGTRAPYEQYF; CDR3 DNA: TGTGCCAGCATCTCTACCGGGACTAGGGCGCCCTACGAGCAGTACTTC
J gene: TRBJ2-3; D gene: TRBD2; V gene: TRBV5-5; clone size: -; CDR3 protein: CASSFWVGLAETDTQYF; CDR3 DNA: TGTGCCAGCAGCTTTTGGGTTGGACTAGCGGAAACAGATACGCAGTATTTT
J gene: TRBJ2-3; D gene: -; V gene: TRBV7-2; clone size: many; CDR3 protein: CASSLVGSLTDTQYF; CDR3 DNA: TGTGCCAGCAGCTTAGTAGGGAGTCTTACAGATACGCAGTATTTT
J gene: TRBJ2-1; D gene: TRBD2; V gene: TRBV5-6; clone size: few; CDR3 protein: CASSGGTSGYHNEQFF; CDR3 DNA: TGTGCCAGCAGCGGAGGGACTAGCGGGTACCACAATGAGCAGTTCTTC
J gene: TRBJ1-2; D gene: TRBD1; V gene: TRBV6-5; clone size: -; CDR3 protein: CASSYVGGQGDSGYTF; CDR3 DNA: TGTGCCAGCAGTTACGTGGGGGGACAGGGTGATAGTGGCTACACCTTC
J gene: TRBJ2-2; D gene: -; V gene: TRBV3-1; clone size: -; CDR3 protein: CASTKLRNTGELFF; CDR3 DNA: TGTGCCAGCACCAAGCTCAGGAACACCGGGGAGCTGTTTTTT
J gene: TRBJ2-1; D gene: -; V gene: TRBV7-9; clone size: many; CDR3 protein: CASSLFSGPYNEQFF; CDR3 DNA: TGTGCCAGCAGCTTGTTTAGCGGACCTTACAATGAGCAGTTCTTC
J gene: TRBJ2-5; D gene: -; V gene: TRBV6-2/TRBV6-3; clone size: -; CDR3 protein: CASTSNRQETQYF; CDR3 DNA: TGTGCCAGCACCTCGAACAGACAAGAGACCCAGTACTTC
J gene: TRBJ2-5; D gene: TRBD1; V gene: TRBV6-1; clone size: many; CDR3 protein: CASSPRDRGQGAQYF; CDR3 DNA: TGTGCCAGCAGCCCTCGGGACAGGGGCCAGGGGGCCCAGTACTTC
J gene: TRBJ2-1; D gene: -; V gene: TRBV6-1; clone size: -; CDR3 protein: CASRRGGDDEQFF; CDR3 DNA: TGTGCCAGCAGGCGGGGTGGTGACGATGAGCAGTTCTTC
J gene: TRBJ2-7; D gene: TRBD1; V gene: TRBV4-2; clone size: -; CDR3 protein: CASSQDHRGSSYEQYF; CDR3 DNA: TGTGCCAGCAGCCAAGATCACAGGGGCAGCTCCTACGAGCAGTACTTC
J gene: TRBJ2-1; D gene: TRBD2; V gene: TRBV20-1; clone size: few; CDR3 protein: CSARSGGGTPRSSYNEQFF; CDR3 DNA: TGCAGTGCTAGGTCGGGGGGAGGGACCCCACGAAGCTCCTACAATGAGCAGTTCTTC
J gene: TRBJ2-1; D gene: -; V gene: TRBV7-9; clone size: once; CDR3 protein: CASSPGTLLNEQFF; CDR3 DNA: TGTGCCAGCAGCCCTGGGACTCTACTCAATGAGCAGTTCTTC
J gene: TRBJ2-4; D gene: -; V gene: TRBV7-2; clone size: many; CDR3 protein: CASSPRDSLAKNIQYF; CDR3 DNA: TGTGCCAGCAGCCCGAGGGACTCGCTAGCCAAAAACATTCAGTACTTC
J gene: TRBJ1-2; D gene: TRBD1; V gene: TRBV12-3/TRBV12-4; clone size: many; CDR3 protein: CASSLRRQGVYGYTF; CDR3 DNA: TGTGCCAGCAGTTTGAGACGACAGGGGGTCTATGGCTACACCTTC
J gene: TRBJ2-1; D gene: TRBD1; V gene: TRBV28; clone size: -; CDR3 protein: CASSFPTGAHDEQFF; CDR3 DNA: TGTGCCAGCAGTTTTCCGACAGGGGCGCACGATGAGCAGTTCTTC
J gene: TRBJ2-7; D gene: TRBD2; V gene: TRBV11-1; clone size: once; CDR3 protein: CASSLVRGRGPYEQYF; CDR3 DNA: TGTGCCAGCAGCTTAGTACGCGGGAGGGGCCCCTACGAGCAGTACTTC
J gene: TRBJ2-7; D gene: -; V gene: TRBV19; clone size: -; CDR3 protein: CASGATGLYEQYF; CDR3 DNA: TGTGCCAGCGGGGCGACAGGCCTCTACGAGCAGTACTTC
J gene: TRBJ2-3; D gene: -; V gene: TRBV20-1; clone size: -; CDR3 protein: CSALTREKTDTQYF; CDR3 DNA: TGCAGTGCATTGACAAGGGAGAAAACAGATACGCAGTATTTT
J gene: TRBJ1-2; D gene: -; V gene: TRBV28; clone size: many; CDR3 protein: CASSPLGAPNYGYTF; CDR3 DNA: TGTGCCAGCAGTCCCCTGGGGGCGCCCAACTATGGCTACACCTTC
J gene: TRBJ2-3; D gene: -; V gene: TRBV30; clone size: many; CDR3 protein: CAWTLASDTQYF; CDR3 DNA: TGTGCCTGGACCCTGGCCTCAGATACGCAGTATTTT
J gene: TRBJ1-5; D gene: TRBD1; V gene: TRBV19; clone size: once; CDR3 protein: CASRDRAQPQHF; CDR3 DNA: TGTGCCAGTAGAGACAGGGCCCAGCCCCAGCATTTT
J gene: TRBJ1-2; D gene: TRBD1; V gene: TRBV24-1; clone size: many; CDR3 protein: CATSDGWTGKYGYTF; CDR3 DNA: TGTGCCACCAGTGATGGATGGACAGGGAAATATGGCTACACCTTC
J gene: TRBJ2-3; D gene: -; V gene: TRBV19; clone size: -; CDR3 protein: CASGSRDSPTDTQYF; CDR3 DNA: TGTGCCAGTGGTTCGCGGGATTCCCCCACAGATACGCAGTATTTT
J gene: TRBJ2-2; D gene: TRBD2; V gene: TRBV11-2; clone size: few; CDR3 protein: CASSLEGTSGSFFFSGELFF; CDR3 DNA: TGTGCCAGCAGCTTAGAGGGGACTAGCGGGAGTTTTTTTTTCTCCGGGGAGCTGTTTTTT
J gene: TRBJ2-4; D gene: -; V gene: TRBV12-3/TRBV12-4; clone size: -; CDR3 protein: CASSSFLGHQAAF; CDR3 DNA: TGTGCCAGCAGTTCTTTTTTGGGCCATCAAGCGGCTTTC
J gene: TRBJ2-1; D gene: -; V gene: TRBV29-1; clone size: many; CDR3 protein: CSVEVQTSYNEQFF; CDR3 DNA: TGCAGCGTTGAAGTACAAACCTCCTACAATGAGCAGTTCTTC
J gene: TRBJ2-7; D gene: -; V gene: TRBV12-3/TRBV12-4; clone size: many; CDR3 protein: CASSYSDNEQYF; CDR3 DNA: TGTGCCAGCAGTTACTCTGACAACGAGCAGTACTTC
J gene: TRBJ2-7; D gene: -; V gene: TRBV3-1; clone size: many; CDR3 protein: CASSQDNNFGYEQYF; CDR3 DNA: TGTGCCAGCAGCCAAGATAATAACTTCGGCTACGAGCAGTACTTC
J gene: TRBJ2-7; D gene: -; V gene: TRBV11-2; clone size: few; CDR3 protein: CASSLDPATSYYEQYF; CDR3 DNA: TGTGCCAGCAGCTTAGATCCGGCTACCTCTTACTACGAGCAGTACTTC
J gene: TRBJ2-5; D gene: -; V gene: TRBV19; clone size: few; CDR3 protein: CASSIRREETQYF; CDR3 DNA: TGTGCCAGTAGTATTCGGCGGGAAGAGACCCAGTACTTC
J gene: TRBJ2-1; D gene: TRBD2; V gene: TRBV12-3/TRBV12-4; clone size: many; CDR3 protein: CASSAIAGGRNEQFF; CDR3 DNA: TGTGCCAGCAGTGCCATAGCGGGAGGTCGCAATGAGCAGTTCTTC
J gene: TRBJ2-7; D gene: TRBD2; V gene: TRBV12-3/TRBV12-4; clone size: many; CDR3 protein: CASSVAGGRTREEQYF; CDR3 DNA: TGTGCCAGCAGTGTAGCCGGCGGGAGGACCAGGGAGGAGCAGTACTTC
J gene: TRBJ2-7; D gene: -; V gene: TRBV7-9; clone size: many; CDR3 protein: CASSLGQEGEQYF; CDR3 DNA: TGTGCCAGCAGCCTCGGACAGGAGGGCGAGCAGTACTTC
J gene: TRBJ2-2; D gene: -; V gene: TRBV2; clone size: many; CDR3 protein: CASSDRATGELFF; CDR3 DNA: TGTGCCAGCAGTGACAGGGCGACCGGGGAGCTGTTTTTT
J gene: TRBJ2-2; D gene: TRBD2; V gene: TRBV11-3; clone size: few; CDR3 protein: CASSSHRTSGRRVDTGELFF; CDR3 DNA: TGTGCCAGCAGCTCTCACCGGACTAGCGGGAGAAGAGTAGACACCGGGGAGCTGTTTTTT
J gene: TRBJ2-7; D gene: -; V gene: TRBV9; clone size: few; CDR3 protein: CASSVAGAAYEQYF; CDR3 DNA: TGTGCCAGCAGCGTAGCAGGGGCAGCCTACGAGCAGTACTTC
J gene: TRBJ1-1; D gene: -; V gene: TRBV24-1; clone size: -; CDR3 protein: CATSGEGNTEAFF; CDR3 DNA: TGTGCCACCAGTGGTGAGGGGAACACTGAAGCTTTCTTT